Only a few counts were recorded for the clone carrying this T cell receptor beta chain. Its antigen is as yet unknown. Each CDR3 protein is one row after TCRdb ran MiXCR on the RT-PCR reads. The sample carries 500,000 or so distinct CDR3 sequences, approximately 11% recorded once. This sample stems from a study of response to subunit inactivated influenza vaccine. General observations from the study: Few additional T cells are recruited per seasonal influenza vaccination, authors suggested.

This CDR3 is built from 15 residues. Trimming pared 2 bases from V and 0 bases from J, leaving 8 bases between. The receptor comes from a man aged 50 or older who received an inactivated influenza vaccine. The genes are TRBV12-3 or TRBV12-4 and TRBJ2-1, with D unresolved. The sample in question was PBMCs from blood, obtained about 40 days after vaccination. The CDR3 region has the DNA TGTGCCAGCAGTTTATACGGGCCCTCCTACAATGAGCAGTTCTTC. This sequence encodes CASSLYGPSYNEQFF.